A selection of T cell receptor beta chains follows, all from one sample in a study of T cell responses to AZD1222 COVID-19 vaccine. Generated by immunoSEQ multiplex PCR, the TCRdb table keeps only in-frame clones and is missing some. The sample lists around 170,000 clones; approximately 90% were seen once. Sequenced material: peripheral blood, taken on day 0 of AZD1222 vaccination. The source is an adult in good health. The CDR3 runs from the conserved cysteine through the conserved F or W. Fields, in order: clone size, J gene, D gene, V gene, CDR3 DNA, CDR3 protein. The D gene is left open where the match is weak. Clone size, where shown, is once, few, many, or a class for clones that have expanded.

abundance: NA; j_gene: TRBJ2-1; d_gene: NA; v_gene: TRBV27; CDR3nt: TGTGCCAGCAGGGACAGTTACAATGAGCAGTTCTTC; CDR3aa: CASRDSYNEQFF
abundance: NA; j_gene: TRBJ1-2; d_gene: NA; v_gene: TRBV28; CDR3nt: TGTGCCAGCAGTCCACGGACACCTCATAACTATGGCTACACCTTC; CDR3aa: CASSPRTPHNYGYTF
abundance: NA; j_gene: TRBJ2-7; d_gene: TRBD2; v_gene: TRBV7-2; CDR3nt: TGTGCCAGCAGCCCCGGACTAGCGGGGGGCCGGCGCGAGCAGTACTTC; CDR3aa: CASSPGLAGGRREQYF
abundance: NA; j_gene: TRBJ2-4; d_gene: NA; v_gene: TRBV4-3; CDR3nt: TGCGCCAGCAGCCAACAGGGGAGCGCCAAAAACATTCAGTACTTC; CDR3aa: CASSQQGSAKNIQYF
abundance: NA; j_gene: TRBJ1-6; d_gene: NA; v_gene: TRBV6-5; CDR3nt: TGTGCCAGCAGGAGATCCTATAATTCACCCCTCCACTTT; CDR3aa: CASRRSYNSPLHF
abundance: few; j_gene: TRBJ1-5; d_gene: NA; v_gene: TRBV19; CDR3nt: TGTGCCAGTAGTATTTGGTTGGTTAGGGGAATGGAGCCCCAGCATTTT; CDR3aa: CASSIWLVRGMEPQHF
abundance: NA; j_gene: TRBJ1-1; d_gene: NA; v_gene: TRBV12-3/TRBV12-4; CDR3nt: TGTGCCAGCAGTAGGGAATTGTCCTCTGAAGCTTTCTTT; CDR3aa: CASSRELSSEAFF
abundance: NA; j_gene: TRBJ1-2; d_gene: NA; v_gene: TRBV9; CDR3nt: TGTGCCAGCAGCGTAGCGGCACAGGGAGATGGCTACACCTTC; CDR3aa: CASSVAAQGDGYTF
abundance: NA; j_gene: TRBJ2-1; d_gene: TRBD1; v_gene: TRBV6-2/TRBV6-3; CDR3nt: TGTGCCAGCAGTTATGGCAGGGGGCTTGAGCAGTTCTTC; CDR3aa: CASSYGRGLEQFF
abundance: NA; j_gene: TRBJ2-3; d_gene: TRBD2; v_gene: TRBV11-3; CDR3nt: TGTGCCAGCAGCCCCCGTCGCCGGGGGGGGAACACAGATACGCAGTATTTT; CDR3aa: CASSPRRRGGNTDTQYF
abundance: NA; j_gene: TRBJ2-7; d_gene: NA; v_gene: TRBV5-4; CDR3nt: TGTGCCAGCACCCGGGACGGCGAGCAGTACTTC; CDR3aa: CASTRDGEQYF
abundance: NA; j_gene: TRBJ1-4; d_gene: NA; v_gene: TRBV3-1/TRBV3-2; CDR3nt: TGTGCCAGCAGCCAACTCCGCAGGGTGGATGAAAAACTGTTTTTT; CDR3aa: CASSQLRRVDEKLFF
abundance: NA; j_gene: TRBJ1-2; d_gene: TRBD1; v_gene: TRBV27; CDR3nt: TGTGCCAGCAGGGTATCGGGACAGGGGGGCTACTATGGCTACACCTTC; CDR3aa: CASRVSGQGGYYGYTF
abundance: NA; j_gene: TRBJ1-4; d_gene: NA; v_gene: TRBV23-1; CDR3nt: TGCGCCAGCAACTCGATAGGGCCAGGGGTTGGTGAAAAACTGTTTTTT; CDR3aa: CASNSIGPGVGEKLFF
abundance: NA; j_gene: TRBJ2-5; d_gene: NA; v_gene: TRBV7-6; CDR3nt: TGTGCCAGCAGCTTATCGGGGGAAGGGACCCAGTACTTC; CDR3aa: CASSLSGEGTQYF
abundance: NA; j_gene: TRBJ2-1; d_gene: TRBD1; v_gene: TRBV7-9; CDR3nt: TGTGCCAGCAGTGACAGGGCCCTTGGGAATGAGCAGTTCTTC; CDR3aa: CASSDRALGNEQFF
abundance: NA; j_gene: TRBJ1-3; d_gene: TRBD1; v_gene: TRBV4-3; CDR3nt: TGCGCCAGCAGCCAACTCCAGACAGGGGCCTCTGGAAACACCATATATTTT; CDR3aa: CASSQLQTGASGNTIYF
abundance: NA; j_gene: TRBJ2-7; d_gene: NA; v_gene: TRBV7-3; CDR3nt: TGTGCCAGCAGCTTACCCCCGGGTGAGCAGTACTTC; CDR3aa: CASSLPPGEQYF
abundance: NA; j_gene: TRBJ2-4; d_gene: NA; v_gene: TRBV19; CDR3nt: TGTGCCAGTAGTTTCCGGGACCCACGAGGAAACATTCAGTACTTC; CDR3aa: CASSFRDPRGNIQYF
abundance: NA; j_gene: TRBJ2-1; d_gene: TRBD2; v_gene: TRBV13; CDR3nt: TGTGCCAGCAGCTCAGAGCGGGGGACCTACAATGAGCAGTTCTTC; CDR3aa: CASSSERGTYNEQFF
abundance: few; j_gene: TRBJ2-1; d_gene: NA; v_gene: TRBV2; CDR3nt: TGTGCCAGCATGAGGACTGCTTCAGAGTACAATGAGCAGTTCTTC; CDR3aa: CASMRTASEYNEQFF
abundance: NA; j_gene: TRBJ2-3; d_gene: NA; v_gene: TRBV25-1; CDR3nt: TGTGCCAGCAGTGAAATGCGGCTAGTCGGTGCAGATACGCAGTATTTT; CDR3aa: CASSEMRLVGADTQYF
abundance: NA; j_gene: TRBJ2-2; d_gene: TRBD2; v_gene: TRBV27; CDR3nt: TGTGCCAACGCCAATGTATATAGGACTAGCGTCACCGGGGAGCTGTTTTTT; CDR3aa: CANANVYRTSVTGELFF
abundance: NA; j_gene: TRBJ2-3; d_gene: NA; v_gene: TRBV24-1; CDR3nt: TGTGCCACCAGTGACACAAGGGGGGCCACAGATACGCAGTATTTT; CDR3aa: CATSDTRGATDTQYF
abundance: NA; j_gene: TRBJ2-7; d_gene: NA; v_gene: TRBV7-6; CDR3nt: TGTGCCAGCAGCTTAGAACGGGAACTCTACGAGCAGTACTTC; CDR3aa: CASSLERELYEQYF
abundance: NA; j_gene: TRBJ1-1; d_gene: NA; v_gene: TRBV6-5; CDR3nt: TGTGCCAGCAGTCCCTCGGGGGACGTGAACACTGAAGCTTTCTTT; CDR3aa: CASSPSGDVNTEAFF
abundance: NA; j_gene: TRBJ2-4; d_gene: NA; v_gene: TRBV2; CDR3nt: TGTGCCAGCAGTGAAGCGAGACTAGCCAAAAACATTCAGTACTTC; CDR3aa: CASSEARLAKNIQYF
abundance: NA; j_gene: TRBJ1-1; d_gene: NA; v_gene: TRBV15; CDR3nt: TGTGCCACCAGCAGACGGGGGGACCGCCGGATGAACACTGAAGCTTTCTTT; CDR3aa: CATSRRGDRRMNTEAFF